The 31 T cell receptor beta chains below all came from one sample that was sequenced in a study of T cells after yellow fever vaccination. MiXCR, run by TCRdb on the 5' RACE reads, gives a single entry per CDR3 protein. The table has about 120,000 distinct CDR3 sequences, roughly 10% seen once; the top ten hold about two fifths. The specimen was CD8+ T cells sorted from PBMCs, collected on the day of the yellow fever booster vaccination. The source is a man aged 18-30 years who received the YFV17D yellow fever vaccine.

The chain has TRBV4-2 and TRBJ2-7, with a possible D match to TRBD1 (5 bases). The CDR3 contains 13 residues. The V gene lost 1 base and the J gene lost 4 bases, with 8 bases spanning the gap. Germline V lookup: CDR1 LGHNA, CDR2 YNFKEQ. The CDR3 sequence: CASSQGAGYEQYV. DNA for the CDR3: TGTGCCAGCAGCCAAGGGGCAGGGTACGAGCAGTACGTC.

The CDR3 DNA reads TGTGCCAGCAGCTCCGTCGGGGGTCGAACCGGGGAGCTGTTTTTT. Its translation is CASSSVGGRTGELFF. The chain joins TRBV7-2 to TRBJ2-2, with a weak D call TRBD2 (6 bases). Between the trimmed V and J ends, which lost 4 bases and 5 bases, there was a span of 14 bases. The CDR3 spans 15 residues. CDR1 is SGHTA and CDR2 is FQGNSA in the germline V gene.

The V and J genes are TRBV7-6 and TRBJ2-3; TRBD1 matches 8 bases. This CDR3 spans 15 amino acids. Germline CDR1 reads SGHVS; CDR2 reads FNYEAQ. The V segment lost 5 bases and the J segment 6 bases; nucleotides outside the gene matches: 10. The chain's CDR3 is CASSANTGGWDTQYF. As DNA, the CDR3 is TGTGCCAGCAGCGCCAATACAGGGGGATGGGATACGCAGTATTTT.

This chain links TRBV4-1 with TRBJ1-3; D is unclear. Trimming cost V 0 bases and J 3 bases, with 6 bases left between them. Germline CDR1 MGHRA, CDR2 YSYEKL. This CDR3 comprises 14 residues. This CDR3 is CASSQEWVGNTIYF. The CDR3 coding sequence is TGCGCCAGCAGCCAAGAGTGGGTTGGAAACACCATATATTTT.

This clonotype came up a few times. This rearrangement joins TRBV29-1 to TRBJ2-7, with a possible D match to TRBD1 (5 bases). V lost 6 bases to trimming and J lost 2 bases, with 14 bases between them. Germline values: CDR1 SQVTM, CDR2 ANQGSEA. The CDR3 contains 13 residues. The CDR3 spells CSVRVQATYEQYF. CDR3 nucleotides: TGCAGCGTAAGGGTACAGGCGACCTACGAGCAGTACTTC.

In this sample, this clonotype turned up a few times. The chain uses TRBV29-1 and TRBJ2-1; 10 nucleotides match TRBD1. The CDR3 is made up of 16 amino acids. The germline V gene has CDR1 SQVTM and CDR2 ANQGSEA. V dropped 1 base and J dropped 4; count of bases not matched to a gene: 7. The CDR3 DNA reads TGCAGCGTTGAAGGAAAACGGGACAGGGGATACAATGAGCAGTTCTTC. Protein: CSVEGKRDRGYNEQFF.

This clonotype was recorded a few times. V gene TRBV6-2 or TRBV6-3 combines with J gene TRBJ2-2, with TRBD1 matching 10 bases. Looked up from germline, CDR1 is MNHEY and CDR2 is SVGEGT. The CDR3 contains 18 residues. Germline trimming cut 6 bases from V and 6 bases from J; bases unmatched to any gene: 16. CDR3 nucleotides: TGTGCCAGCAGCCGAGGGACAGGGGAGGACTTTTGGGCCGGGGAGCTGTTTTTT. Protein product: CASSRGTGEDFWAGELFF.

The chain joins TRBV7-8 to TRBJ2-7, with 7 bases matching TRBD2. CDR3 size: 16 residues. Germline trimming cut 1 base from V and 3 bases from J; bases unmatched to any gene: 9. CDR1 is SGHVS and CDR2 is FQNEAQ in the germline V gene. In nucleotides, the CDR3 is TGTGCCAGCAGCTTAGTGGCGGGGGAGGCGATCTACGAGCAGTACTTC. Translating it yields CASSLVAGEAIYEQYF.

At least ten counts were recorded for this clonotype. The genes are TRBV24-1 and TRBJ2-3; D is uncertain. The CDR3 covers 13 residues. Germline CDR1 is KGHDR and CDR2 is SFDVKD. The V and J ends lost 3 bases and 6 bases respectively, with 9 bases between them. The CDR3 here is CATSDPLRDTQYF. CDR3 sequence (DNA): TGTGCCACCAGTGATCCACTGAGGGATACGCAGTATTTT.

The gene calls are TRBV14 and TRBJ1-2; a weak D match, TRBD1 (6 bases). Per the germline V gene, CDR1 is SGHDN and CDR2 is FVKESK. This CDR3 spans 15 amino acids. The V end was cut by 1 base, the J end by 6 bases, with 15 bases between. The CDR3 DNA is TGTGCCAGCAGCCAAGTAGGGCAGGGGAATCATGGCTACACCTTC. Residues: CASSQVGQGNHGYTF.

This clonotype was seen more than once but under ten times. The CDR3 sequence is CASGLGIEWGRAGNTIYF. As DNA, the CDR3 is TGTGCTAGTGGACTCGGGATTGAGTGGGGCAGGGCTGGAAACACCATATATTTT. This sequence joins TRBV12-5 and TRBJ1-3, with a weak D call TRBD1 (5 bases). This CDR3 has 18 amino acids. V was shortened by 6 bases and J by 2 bases, with 23 bases between the two germline ends. Germline V gene sequence: CDR1 LGHNT, CDR2 FRNRAP. The whole variable domain, filled in from reference TRBV12-5 and TRBJ1-3, reads DARVTQTPRHKVTEMGQEVTMRCQPILGHNTVFWYRQTMMQGLELLAYFRNRAPLDDSGMPKDRFSAEMPDATLATLKIQPSEPRDSAVYFCASGLGIEWGRAGNTIYFGEGSWLTVV.

The table lists this clonotype with many counts. The rearrangement joins TRBV4-2 to TRBJ1-2; 9 nucleotides align to TRBD1. This CDR3 region has 13 residues. After removal of 4 bases from V and 6 bases from J, the junction contained 3 bases not matched to a gene. In germline, CDR1 is LGHNA, CDR2 YNFKEQ. The CDR3 nucleotides read TGTGCCAGCAGCCCCGGGACAGGGAATGGCTACACCTTC. It codes for CASSPGTGNGYTF.

The genes are TRBV12-3 or TRBV12-4 and TRBJ1-4; the D is unclear. The V gene lost 5 bases and the J gene lost 6 bases, with 13 bases spanning the gap. This CDR3 has 14 amino acids. The CDR3 DNA is TGTGCCAGCAGTGCGGCTGGGGTTGATGAAAAACTGTTTTTT. Protein: CASSAAGVDEKLFF.

The J gene is TRBJ1-4, the V gene TRBV5-1, with D unresolved. The germline CDR1 and CDR2 sequences are SGHRS and YFSETQ. V gave up 4 bases and J gave up 5 bases, with 12 bases separating them. This CDR3 region has 14 residues. The CDR3 is CASSPDGQNEKLFF. CDR3 nucleotides: TGCGCCAGCAGCCCGGACGGGCAAAATGAAAAACTGTTTTTT. The whole variable domain, remainder taken from reference TRBV5-1 and TRBJ1-4, is KAGVTQTPRYLIKTRGQQVTLSCSPISGHRSVSWYQQTPGQGLQFLFEYFSETQRNKGNFPGRFSGRQFSNSRSEMNVSTLELGDSALYLCASSPDGQNEKLFFGSGTQLSVL.

This chain connects TRBV5-1 to TRBJ1-2; D gene unclear. The V gene lost 0 bases and the J gene lost 7 bases, with 16 bases spanning the gap. The CDR3 sequence is 15 residues long. The germline CDR1 and CDR2 sequences are SGHRS and YFSETQ. The CDR3 loop is CASSLGPDLLPGYTF. In DNA, the CDR3 is TGCGCCAGCAGCTTGGGCCCAGACCTTTTGCCTGGCTACACCTTC.

This sequence joins TRBV4-1 and TRBJ1-1; D gene ambiguous. Trimming pared 2 bases from V and 6 bases from J, leaving 4 bases between. CDR1 and CDR2 from the germline V gene are MGHRA and YSYEKL. This CDR3 contains 11 residues. CDR3 nucleotide sequence: TGCGCCAGCAGCCAATCGTCTGAAGCTTTCTTT. This translates into CASSQSSEAFF.

This clonotype was recorded a few times. V and J are TRBV7-8 and TRBJ2-5, with TRBD2 matching 15 bases. Trimming cost V 4 bases and J 5 bases; bases outside gene matches: 8. Looked up from germline, CDR1 is SGHVS and CDR2 is FQNEAQ. The CDR3 is made up of 17 amino acids. CDR3 sequence (DNA): TGTGCCAGCAGCTCGGGACTAGCGGGGGGTCCCAGCGAGACCCAGTACTTC. Its protein product is CASSSGLAGGPSETQYF.

The chain carries TRBV4-2 and TRBJ2-3; 12 bases fit TRBD2. V gave up 1 base and J gave up 4 bases; unmatched junction bases: 0. CDR1 and CDR2 from the germline V gene are LGHNA and YNFKEQ. The length of the CDR3 is 15 residues. CDR3 protein: CASSQGTSGADTQYF. DNA of the CDR3: TGTGCCAGCAGCCAAGGGACTAGCGGGGCAGATACGCAGTATTTT.

This clonotype was picked up many times. The V and J genes are TRBV7-2 and TRBJ2-3, with D possibly TRBD2 on 5 matching bases. Germline CDR1 is SGHTA and CDR2 is FQGNSA. This CDR3 contains 13 residues. V was cut by 5 bases and J by 2 bases, with 8 bases left in between. CDR3 nucleotide sequence: TGTGCCAGCAGCCCCGGGGTCACAGATACGCAGTATTTT. It specifies CASSPGVTDTQYF.

This chain connects TRBV19 to TRBJ2-1; 13 bases agree with TRBD2. There are 17 residues in the CDR3. Germline V gene lookup returns CDR1 LNHDA and CDR2 SQIVND (reference sequence). J lost 2 bases, V lost 1 base, and 2 bases had no gene match. In nucleotides, the CDR3 is TGTGCCAGTAGTATAGGACTAGCGGGGGGCCCCTACAATGAGCAGTTCTTC. It translates to CASSIGLAGGPYNEQFF.

The table lists this clonotype with a few counts. The V call is TRBV6-2 or TRBV6-3, the J call TRBJ2-7; D not resolved. Germline V gives CDR1 MNHEY, CDR2 SVGEGT. The CDR3 contains 13 residues. V lost 8 bases and J 2 bases, leaving 13 bases between the germline ends. CDR3 amino acids: CASGASWAYEQYF. For the CDR3, the DNA is TGTGCCAGCGGCGCCAGCTGGGCCTACGAGCAGTACTTC.

The chain recombines TRBV7-3 with TRBJ2-1; D is uncertain. CDR3 length equals 13 residues. Germline-derived CDR1 and CDR2 are SGHTA and FQGTGA. V dropped 5 bases and J dropped 5 bases, with 10 bases sitting between them. CDR3 nucleotide sequence: TGTGCCAGCAGCCTTGACGTACACAATGAGCAGTTCTTC. This sequence encodes CASSLDVHNEQFF.

The genes are TRBV10-3 and TRBJ2-1; the D gene could be TRBD1 or TRBD2 (5 bases each). The CDR3 has 13 amino acids. V was cut by 7 bases and J by 7 bases, with 14 bases left in between. Germline loops: CDR1 ENHRY, CDR2 SYGVKD. The CDR3 region has the DNA TGTGCCATCACCGTGGCCGAGGGGAATGAGCAGTTCTTC. This gives the protein CAITVAEGNEQFF.

This clonotype was picked up a small number of times. As DNA, the CDR3 is TGTGCCAGCAGTGACAAAAGCCGGACAGGCTCGGGGTTCTTC. It is translated as CASSDKSRTGSGFF. The chain uses TRBV7-8 and TRBJ2-1; 7 bases line up with TRBD1. The V gene end was trimmed by 6 bases and the J gene end by 15 bases; junction bases not matched to a gene: 17. The germline CDR1 and CDR2 sequences are SGHVS and FQNEAQ. This CDR3 contains 14 residues.

This clonotype was counted only a few times. CDR3 nucleotide sequence: TGCGCCAGCAGCCCCTTAGCGGGGGGTCCCCACGAGCAGTACTTC. Encoded protein: CASSPLAGGPHEQYF. The chain couples TRBV4-1 to TRBJ2-7, with 10 positions matching TRBD2. V dropped 4 bases and J dropped 5; count of bases not matched to a gene: 8. Germline V lookup: CDR1 MGHRA, CDR2 YSYEKL. This CDR3 spans 15 amino acids.

This clonotype was found many times. The chain couples TRBV14 to TRBJ2-7; maybe TRBD2 (6 bases). The CDR3 spans 16 residues. The V and J ends lost 0 bases and 5 bases respectively, with 17 bases between them. Looked up from germline, CDR1 is SGHDN and CDR2 is FVKESK. The CDR3 DNA is TGTGCCAGCAGCCAAGATCTCGGACTAATATGGCACGAGCAGTACGTC. It encodes CASSQDLGLIWHEQYV.

This clonotype was detected many times. This chain links TRBV15 with TRBJ2-1; 8 positions match TRBD2. This CDR3 has 15 amino acids. With V trimmed by 6 bases and J by 6 bases, 10 bases remained unmatched. CDR1 is LNHNV and CDR2 is YYDKDF in the germline V gene (reference sequence). DNA for the CDR3: TGTGCCACCAGACCCGGGACTAGTTTTTTCAATGAGCAGTTCTTC. Translation gives CATRPGTSFFNEQFF.

V and J are TRBV15 and TRBJ2-3; D is possibly TRBD2 (6 bases). There are 16 residues in the CDR3. The ends were cut back, 2 bases at V and 6 bases at J, with 18 bases in the middle. Germline V lookup: CDR1 LNHNV, CDR2 YYDKDF (reference sequence). The CDR3 DNA is TGTGCCACCAGCAGAACGCAGGAGGGAAGTGGGGATACGCAGTATTTT. It encodes CATSRTQEGSGDTQYF.

This clonotype showed up just a few times. The V and J genes are TRBV12-3 or TRBV12-4 and TRBJ2-1, with D tentatively TRBD2 (5 bases). V was cut by 5 bases and J by 12 bases, with 14 bases left in between. The CDR3 spans 12 residues. The CDR3 region is CASSPAGYSQFF. The CDR3 coding sequence is TGTGCCAGCAGTCCGGCGGGCTACTCGCAGTTCTTC.

This chain joins TRBV29-1 and TRBJ1-2, with D hard to call. V was cut by 6 bases and J by 4 bases, with 9 bases left in between. This CDR3 contains 11 residues. The germline V gene encodes CDR1 SQVTM and CDR2 ANQGSEA. The CDR3 sequence: CSVTTGYGYTF. The CDR3 DNA follows: TGCAGCGTCACGACGGGCTATGGCTACACCTTC.

As DNA, the CDR3 is TGCGCCAGCAGCCTAAATCTGGCAGCTGTCCATGAGCAGTTCTTC. This codes for CASSLNLAAVHEQFF. V usage is TRBV4-3 and J usage is TRBJ2-1; D call uncertain. The V end was cut by 4 bases, the J end by 8 bases, with 18 bases between. The CDR3 length is 15 residues. Germline V gene sequence: CDR1 LGHNA, CDR2 YSLEER.